Shown below are 28 T cell receptor beta chains from a single sample sequenced in a study of T cells in Graves' hyperthyroidism and ophthalmopathy (dated 2019 in TCRdb). Receptor libraries were prepared by multiplex PCR. The listed sequencing device is Illumina HiSeq 2000. TCR beta CDR3 regions were amplified from RNA transcripts. The TCR CDR3 was subjected to a first round of RT-PCR using the HTBI primer set and the Qiagen OneStep RT-PCR kit. TCRdb trimmed public reads at Q25 via fastp, called clones via MiXCR and kept in-frame beta chains. Every CDR3 protein is listed once, alongside the most common genes and DNA of its rows. The sample table shows approximately 480,000 distinct CDR3 sequences, and 20% to 25% are seen once. Of the sample, 26% is held by the ten largest clones. The source material was blood. The receptors derive from a man aged 18 to 35 with Graves' hyperthyroidism.

The rearrangement uses TRBV12-3 or TRBV12-4 and TRBJ2-7; the D is unclear. Trimming left V 6 bases short and J 6 bases short, with 12 bases between. This CDR3 spans 12 amino acids. The CDR3 region is CASRDGESEQYF. CDR3 nucleotide sequence: TGTGCCAGCAGGGACGGCGAGAGCGAGCAGTACTTC.

This clonotype was detected ten times or more. The chain joins TRBV28 to TRBJ1-5; 7 bases are shared with TRBD1. CDR1 and CDR2 from the germline V gene are MDHEN and SYDVKM. This CDR3 spans 14 amino acids. After removal of 6 bases from V and 7 bases from J, the junction contained 9 bases not matched to a gene. The CDR3 protein is CASSPRDSHQPQHF. The DNA of the CDR3 is TGTGCCAGCAGCCCCCGGGACAGTCACCAGCCCCAGCATTTT.

This chain links TRBV2 with TRBJ1-1; D not resolved. Germline V gene lookup returns CDR1 SNHLY and CDR2 FYNNEI. The CDR3 sequence is 11 residues long. Between the trimmed V and J ends, which lost 6 bases and 6 bases, there was a span of 8 bases. CDR3 region: CASRGGPEAFF. The CDR3 DNA reads TGTGCCAGCAGGGGCGGCCCTGAAGCTTTCTTT.

In its sample, this clonotype was seen many times. The rearrangement links TRBV27 to TRBJ1-1; no definite D call. V lost 0 bases to trimming and J lost 1 base, with 6 bases between them. Germline lookup yields CDR1 MNHEY and CDR2 SMNVEV (reference sequence). This CDR3 is 14 amino acids long. The DNA for the CDR3 is TGTGCCAGCAGTTTATCCAGCCCGAACACTGAAGCTTTCTTT. This codes for CASSLSSPNTEAFF.

This clonotype was observed many times. The chain recombines TRBV28 with TRBJ1-3; maybe TRBD1 (5 bases). V was pared by 5 bases and J by 3 bases, with 14 bases between. The CDR3 has 15 amino acids. CDR1 is MDHEN, CDR2 SYDVKM, per germline. The CDR3 coding sequence is TGTGCCAGCAGTACGCGGGACGGACGTGGAAACACCATATATTTT. It specifies CASSTRDGRGNTIYF. Complete variable domain (other parts from reference TRBV28 and TRBJ1-3): DVKVTQSSRYLVKRTGEKVFLECVQDMDHENMFWYRQDPGLGLRLIYFSYDVKMKEKGDIPEGYSVSREKKERFSLILESASTNQTSMYLCASSTRDGRGNTIYFGEGSWLTVV.

This clonotype has at least ten counts. The rearrangement uses TRBV12-3 or TRBV12-4 and TRBJ1-2, with unresolved D. CDR3 length equals 13 residues. Between the trimmed V and J ends, which lost 5 bases and 3 bases, there was a span of 10 bases. The CDR3, as DNA: TGTGCCAGCAGTCCCTCCCTCCACTATGGCTACACCTTC. This sequence encodes CASSPSLHYGYTF.

This clonotype was detected a few times. This chain connects TRBV28 to TRBJ1-2, with 8 positions matching TRBD1. The CDR3 loop spans 14 amino acids. Germline trimming cut 5 bases from V and 5 bases from J; bases unmatched to any gene: 7. Germline V gives CDR1 MDHEN, CDR2 SYDVKM. CDR3 sequence: CASSRQGISYGYTF. The CDR3 DNA reads TGTGCCAGCAGTCGACAGGGGATTAGTTATGGCTACACCTTC.

The sample holds a few counts of this clonotype. V is TRBV12-5 and J is TRBJ1-1; D possibly corresponds to TRBD1 (6 bases). V was shortened by 0 bases and J by 4 bases, with 24 bases between the two germline ends. The CDR3 length is 19 residues. CDR1 and CDR2 (germline): LGHNT, FRNRAP. The chain's CDR3 is CASGLVRAPLQGGCTEAFF. In nucleotides, the CDR3 is TGTGCTAGTGGTTTGGTACGAGCCCCACTACAGGGAGGATGCACTGAAGCTTTCTTT.

This clonotype was seen a few times. This rearrangement joins TRBV29-1 to TRBJ2-7; D possibly matches TRBD1 or TRBD2 (5 bases each). V shed 5 bases and J shed 4 bases, with 27 bases lying between them. Germline V gives CDR1 SQVTM, CDR2 ANQGSEA. The CDR3 has 17 amino acids. The CDR3 region has the DNA TGCAGCGTTCAAGTTACCTCGGGGCTTCCTTTGCTTTACGAGCAGTACTTC. Its translation: CSVQVTSGLPLLYEQYF.

The V call is TRBV6-2 or TRBV6-3, the J call TRBJ1-5, with TRBD1 matching over 7 bases. With 0 bases clipped from V and 4 bases from J, the junction kept 3 bases outside the gene matches. CDR3 size: 15 residues. Germline CDR1 and CDR2: MNHEY and SVGEGT. Here the CDR3 DNA reads TGTGCCAGCAGTTACTCGGGACAGATTAATCAGCCCCAGCATTTT. The encoded protein is CASSYSGQINQPQHF.

This clonotype was observed many times. The V call is TRBV6-5, the J call TRBJ1-2, with D possibly matching TRBD1 (6 bases). Trimming left V 6 bases short and J 9 bases short, with 17 bases between. The CDR3 totals 13 residues. Germline V gene data show CDR1 as MNHEY and CDR2 as SVGAGI. The CDR3 region has the DNA TGTGCCAGCAGCAGTTCGACGGGGGGGCGCTACACCTTC. Amino acid sequence: CASSSSTGGRYTF.

This clonotype was seen many times. The chain uses TRBV20-1 and TRBJ2-5, with D possibly matching TRBD2 (5 bases). This CDR3 spans 14 amino acids. Trimming took off 0 bases at V and 2 bases at J, with 10 bases between the two ends. The germline gives CDR1 DFQATT, CDR2 SNEGSKA (reference sequence). This CDR3 reads CSARDFGGQETQYF. The CDR3 DNA is TGCAGTGCTAGAGATTTTGGCGGGCAAGAGACCCAGTACTTC.

The chain joins TRBV30 to TRBJ1-2; D remains ambiguous. This CDR3 has 14 amino acids. The ends were cut back, 0 bases at V and 2 bases at J, with 10 bases in the middle. Per the germline V gene, CDR1 is GTSNPN and CDR2 is SVGIG (reference sequence). The CDR3 DNA reads as TGTGCCTGGAGTGTACCGAGGCAGAACTATGGCTACACCTTC. Its protein is CAWSVPRQNYGYTF.

The chain's CDR3 is CASSFPGQSEQYF. The CDR3, as DNA: TGTGCCAGCAGTTTCCCCGGACAGAGCGAGCAGTACTTC. The V call is TRBV12-3 or TRBV12-4, the J call TRBJ2-7; the D gene is possibly TRBD1 (6 bases). V lost 3 bases and J lost 6, with 12 bases in between. CDR3 length: 13 amino acids.

This clonotype appeared many times. V gene TRBV12-3 or TRBV12-4 combines with J gene TRBJ1-2; D ambiguous. The V gene lost 3 bases and the J gene lost 3 bases, with 14 bases spanning the gap. The CDR3 runs 15 residues. The CDR3 bases are TGTGCCAGCAGTTTGCGGCCGATCAGTGACTATGGCTACACCTTC. Translated, it gives CASSLRPISDYGYTF.

This clonotype was recorded many times. The V call is TRBV6-5, the J call TRBJ2-2; D is perhaps TRBD2 (7 bases). Trimming removed 4 bases at V and 6 bases at J, with 15 bases between. The CDR3 extends over 15 amino acids. CDR1 is MNHEY and CDR2 is SVGAGI in the germline V gene. The CDR3 DNA reads TGTGCCAGCAGTTCCCCGGGGGGCATATCCGGGGAGCTGTTTTTT. Protein sequence: CASSSPGGISGELFF.

The chain carries TRBV24-1 and TRBJ2-7; 13 bases align to TRBD2. The germline V gene encodes CDR1 KGHDR and CDR2 SFDVKD. The CDR3 has 15 residues. Trimming at V came to 3 bases and at J to 6 bases, leaving 4 bases not matched to a gene. The CDR3 DNA follows: TGTGCCACCAGTGATAGGACTAGCGGGAGCTCCGAGCAGTACTTC. Amino acids: CATSDRTSGSSEQYF.

The chain has TRBV6-1 and TRBJ1-5, with 9 bases identical to TRBD1. This CDR3 has 16 residues. The V gene's germline CDR1 is MNHNS and CDR2 SASEGT. J gave up 7 bases and V 4 bases, and 11 bases lay outside the gene matches. CDR3 coding DNA: TGTGCCAGCAGTGCGAGGGGGGGACAGGGTGGGCAGCCCCAGCATTTT. Translated: CASSARGGQGGQPQHF.

This clonotype was detected ten times or more. In DNA, the CDR3 is TGTGCCAGCAGTCCCGGACCCTGGGACACTGAAGCTTTCTTT. It specifies CASSPGPWDTEAFF. The V call is TRBV27, the J call TRBJ1-1; D not certain. Germline CDR1 is MNHEY and CDR2 is SMNVEV (reference sequence). The CDR3 totals 14 residues. Deletions cut 5 bases from V and 3 bases from J, with 13 bases between.

The table lists this clonotype with a few counts. V gene TRBV7-9 combines with J gene TRBJ2-2; 12 nucleotides match TRBD1. Unmatched junction bases numbered 4, after V lost 5 bases and J lost 6 bases. This CDR3 comprises 15 residues. Germline V gene data show CDR1 as SEHNR and CDR2 as FQNEAQ (reference sequence). CDR3 region: CASSPRDRGPGELFF. For the CDR3, the DNA is TGTGCCAGCAGCCCCCGGGACAGGGGGCCCGGGGAGCTGTTTTTT.

There are many counts of this clonotype. Its ends do not fully match the called genes, so a read error is possible. V is TRBV6-2 or TRBV6-3 and J is TRBJ2-3; tentative D call: TRBD1 (6 bases). CDR1 is MNHEY and CDR2 is SVGEGT in the germline V gene. This CDR3 has 17 residues. The CDR3, as DNA: TGTGCCGGCAGTTACTCGAGGACAGCTCCTAGCACAGATACGCAGTATTTT. Its protein is CAGSYSRTAPSTDTQYF.

The rearrangement joins TRBV7-8 to TRBJ2-4; 9 bases are a match to TRBD1. V shed 2 bases, J shed 0 bases, and the junction held 8 bases outside the gene matches. The germline gives CDR1 SGHVS, CDR2 FQNEAQ. The CDR3 has 18 amino acids. The CDR3 loop reads CASSLRWNRGQAKNIQYF. CDR3 coding DNA: TGTGCCAGCAGCTTACGATGGAACAGGGGGCAAGCCAAAAACATTCAGTACTTC.

This clonotype was observed many times. This chain joins TRBV2 and TRBJ1-2, with no clear D. CDR1 is SNHLY and CDR2 is FYNNEI in the germline V gene. The V end was cut by 2 bases, the J end by 8 bases, with 24 bases between. The CDR3 loop spans 17 amino acids. The CDR3 DNA follows: TGTGCCAGCAGTGAAATCATCCGGGCCCGAGGGTCTAAAGGCTACACCTTC. As protein: CASSEIIRARGSKGYTF.

The table lists this clonotype with many counts. This chain links TRBV7-8 with TRBJ2-7; 12 nucleotides line up with TRBD1. Trimming took 3 bases from V and 2 from J; bases not matched to a gene: 11. The CDR3 runs 18 residues. Germline CDR1 SGHVS, CDR2 FQNEAQ. Here the CDR3 DNA reads TGTGCCAGCAGCTTCGAGGGACAGGGGGCGCGAATCGCCTACGAGCAGTACTTC. It codes for CASSFEGQGARIAYEQYF.

This clonotype has just one count. This chain uses TRBV29-1 with TRBJ2-7, with 7 bases fitting TRBD2. V lost 0 bases, J lost 4 bases, and 9 bases stayed unmatched. From germline, CDR1 is SQVTM and CDR2 ANQGSEA. This CDR3 is 15 amino acids long. CDR3 sequence reads: CSVEDPTGGSYEQYF. DNA for the CDR3: TGCAGCGTTGAAGATCCGACGGGCGGGAGTTACGAGCAGTACTTC.

This clonotype was detected ten times or more. CDR3 in amino acids: CASSAQGGYGYTF. CDR3 nucleotide sequence: TGTGCCAGCAGTGCACAGGGAGGGTATGGCTACACCTTC. This chain links TRBV6-1 with TRBJ1-2; a weak D match, TRBD1 (6 bases). From germline, CDR1 is MNHNS and CDR2 SASEGT. Trimming pared 4 bases from V and 5 bases from J, leaving 11 bases between. This CDR3 region has 13 residues.

Ten or more counts support this clonotype. One base away lies a much larger clone, so this may be a sequencing read error. Given the absence of the conserved phenylalanine or tryptophan at the CDR3 end, a read error is likely. J is TRBJ2-7 and V is TRBV12-3 or TRBV12-4; D possibly corresponds to TRBD1 (5 bases). CDR3 size: 14 residues. The V end lost 4 bases, the J end lost 1 base, and 11 bases lay between the germline ends. As DNA, the CDR3 is TGTGCCAGCAGTTGGTTAGGGGTTTCCTACGAGCAGTACTCC. As protein: CASSWLGVSYEQYS.

This sequence joins TRBV29-1 and TRBJ2-7, with 9 bases fitting TRBD1. V shed 6 bases and J 4 bases; nucleotides not matched to a gene: 7. From germline, CDR1 is SQVTM and CDR2 ANQGSEA. The CDR3 is made up of 13 amino acids. The CDR3 sequence: CSVPGTGTYEQYF. CDR3 sequence (DNA): TGCAGCGTCCCCGGGACAGGGACTTACGAGCAGTACTTC.